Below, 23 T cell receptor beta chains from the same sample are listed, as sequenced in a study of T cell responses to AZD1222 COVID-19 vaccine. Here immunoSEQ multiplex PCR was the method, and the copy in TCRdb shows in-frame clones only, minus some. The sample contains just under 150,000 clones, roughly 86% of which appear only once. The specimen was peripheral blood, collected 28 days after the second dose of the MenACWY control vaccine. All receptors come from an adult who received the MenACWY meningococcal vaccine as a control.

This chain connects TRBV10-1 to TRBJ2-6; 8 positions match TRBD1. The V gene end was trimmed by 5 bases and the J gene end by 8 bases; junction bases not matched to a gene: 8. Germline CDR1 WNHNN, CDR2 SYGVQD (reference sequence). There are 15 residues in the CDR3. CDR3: CASSYGQGGSNVLTF. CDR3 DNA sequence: TGCGCCAGCAGTTACGGACAGGGTGGTTCCAACGTCCTGACTTTC.

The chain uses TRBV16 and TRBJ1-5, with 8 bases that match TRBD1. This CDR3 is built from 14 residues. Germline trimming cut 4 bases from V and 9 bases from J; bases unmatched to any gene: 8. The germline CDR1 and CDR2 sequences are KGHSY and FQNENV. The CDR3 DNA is TGTGCCAGCAGCCCGGACAGGGACTCAGGGCCCCAGCATTTT. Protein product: CASSPDRDSGPQHF.

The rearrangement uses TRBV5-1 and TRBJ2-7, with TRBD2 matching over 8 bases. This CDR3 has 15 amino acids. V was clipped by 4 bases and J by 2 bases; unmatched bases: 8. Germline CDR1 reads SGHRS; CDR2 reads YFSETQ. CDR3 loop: CASSPGGAGAYEQYF. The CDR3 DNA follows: TGCGCCAGCAGCCCGGGAGGAGCGGGAGCCTACGAGCAGTACTTC.

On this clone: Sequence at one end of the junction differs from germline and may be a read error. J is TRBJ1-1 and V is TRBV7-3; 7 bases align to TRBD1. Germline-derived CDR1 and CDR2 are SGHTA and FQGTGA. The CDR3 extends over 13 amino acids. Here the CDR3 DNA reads TGTGCCAGCAACTTAGACAGGGTGACTGAAGCTTTCTTT. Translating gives CASNLDRVTEAFF.

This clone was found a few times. CDR3 in amino acids: CASSETQAAEAFF. The CDR3 coding sequence is TGTGCCAGCAGTGAAACCCAGGCAGCTGAAGCTTTCTTT. The V call is TRBV6-1, the J call TRBJ1-1; D not certain. The CDR3 consists of 13 residues. Trimming stripped 2 bases from V and 6 bases from J, with 10 bases between. Looked up from germline, CDR1 is MNHNS and CDR2 is SASEGT.

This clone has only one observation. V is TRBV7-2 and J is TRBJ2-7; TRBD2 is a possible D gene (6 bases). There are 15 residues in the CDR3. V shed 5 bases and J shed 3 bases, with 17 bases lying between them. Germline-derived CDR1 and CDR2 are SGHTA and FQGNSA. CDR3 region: CASSPGLARNYEQYF. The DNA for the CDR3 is TGTGCCAGCAGCCCAGGGCTAGCGCGGAACTACGAGCAGTACTTC.

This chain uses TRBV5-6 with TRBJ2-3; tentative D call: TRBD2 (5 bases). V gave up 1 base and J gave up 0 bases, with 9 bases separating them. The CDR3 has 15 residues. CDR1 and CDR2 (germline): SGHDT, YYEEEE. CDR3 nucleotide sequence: TGTGCCAGCAGCTTGCCGAGGGTTAGCACAGATACGCAGTATTTT. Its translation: CASSLPRVSTDTQYF.

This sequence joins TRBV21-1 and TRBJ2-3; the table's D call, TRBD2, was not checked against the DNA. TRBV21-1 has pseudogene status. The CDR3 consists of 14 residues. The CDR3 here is CASSPNGSLDTQYF. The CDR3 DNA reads TGTGCCAGCAGCCCGAACGGGAGTTTAGATACGCAGTATTTT.

CDR3 loop: CASSHQRGQGTEDTEAFF. CDR3 DNA: TGTGCCAGCAGCCATCAAAGAGGACAGGGGACGGAGGACACTGAAGCTTTCTTT. The V call is TRBV9, the J call TRBJ1-1, with 9 bases fitting TRBD1. V gave up 4 bases and J gave up 3 bases; unmatched junction bases: 16. Germline V gives CDR1 SGDLS, CDR2 YYNGEE. The CDR3 length is 18 residues.

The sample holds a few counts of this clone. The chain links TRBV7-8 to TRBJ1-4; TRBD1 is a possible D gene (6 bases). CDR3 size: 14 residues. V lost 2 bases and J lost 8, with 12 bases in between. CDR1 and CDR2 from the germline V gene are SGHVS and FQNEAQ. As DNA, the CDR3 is TGTGCCAGCAGCTTACAACAGGGACGCGAAAAACTGTTTTTT. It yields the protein CASSLQQGREKLFF.

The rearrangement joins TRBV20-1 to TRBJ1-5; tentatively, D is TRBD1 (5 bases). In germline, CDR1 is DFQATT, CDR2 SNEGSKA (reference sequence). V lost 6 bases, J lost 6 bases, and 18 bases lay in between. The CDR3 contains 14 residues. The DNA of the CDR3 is TGCAGTGCCAGTACTAGGGGAGATGTTCAGCCCCAGCATTTT. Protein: CSASTRGDVQPQHF.

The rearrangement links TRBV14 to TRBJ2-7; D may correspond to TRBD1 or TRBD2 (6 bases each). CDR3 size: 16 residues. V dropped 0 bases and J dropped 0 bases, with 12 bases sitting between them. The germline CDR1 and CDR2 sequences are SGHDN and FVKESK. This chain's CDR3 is CASSQDSGASSYEQYF. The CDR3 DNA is TGTGCCAGCAGCCAAGATTCGGGGGCCTCCTCCTACGAGCAGTACTTC.

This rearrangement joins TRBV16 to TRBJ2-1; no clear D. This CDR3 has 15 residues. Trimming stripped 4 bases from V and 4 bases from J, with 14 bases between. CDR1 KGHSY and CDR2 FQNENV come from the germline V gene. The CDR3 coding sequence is TGTGCCAGCAGCCTGTCCAACGACGGTTACAATGAGCAGTTCTTC. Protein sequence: CASSLSNDGYNEQFF.

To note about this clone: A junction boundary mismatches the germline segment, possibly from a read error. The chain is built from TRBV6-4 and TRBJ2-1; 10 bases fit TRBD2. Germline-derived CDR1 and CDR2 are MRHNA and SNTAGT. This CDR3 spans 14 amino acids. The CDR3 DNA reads TGTGCCAGCAGTGACTCTGGGCTAGCGGGGGCCCGGGTCTTC. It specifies CASSDSGLAGARVF.

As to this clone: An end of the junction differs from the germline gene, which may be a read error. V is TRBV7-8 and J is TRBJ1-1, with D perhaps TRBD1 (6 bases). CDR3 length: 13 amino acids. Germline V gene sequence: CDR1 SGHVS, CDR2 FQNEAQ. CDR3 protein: CASTLTGPTEAFF. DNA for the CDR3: TGTGCCAGCACCTTAACAGGGCCCACTGAAGCTTTCTTT.

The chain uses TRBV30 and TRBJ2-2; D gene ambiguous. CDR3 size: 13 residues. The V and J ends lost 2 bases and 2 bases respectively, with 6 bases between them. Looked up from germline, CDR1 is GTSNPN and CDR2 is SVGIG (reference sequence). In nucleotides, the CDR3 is TGTGCCTGGAGTTACGGAAACACCGGGGAGCTGTTTTTT. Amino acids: CAWSYGNTGELFF.

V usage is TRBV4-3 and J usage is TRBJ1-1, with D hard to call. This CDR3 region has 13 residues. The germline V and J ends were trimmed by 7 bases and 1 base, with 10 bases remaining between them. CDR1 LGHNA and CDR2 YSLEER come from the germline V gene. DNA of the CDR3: TGCGCCAGCACCAGTCTCGGGAACACTGAAGCTTTCTTT. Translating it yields CASTSLGNTEAFF.

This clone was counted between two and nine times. The CDR3 DNA is TGTGCCAGCAGTTTTGGGCAGGGACGGGGCTACACCTTC. This translates into CASSFGQGRGYTF. V gene TRBV28 combines with J gene TRBJ1-2; the D gene is possibly TRBD1 (5 bases). The CDR3 spans 13 residues. Germline assignment: CDR1 MDHEN and CDR2 SYDVKM. The V and J ends lost 3 bases and 8 bases respectively, with 13 bases between them.

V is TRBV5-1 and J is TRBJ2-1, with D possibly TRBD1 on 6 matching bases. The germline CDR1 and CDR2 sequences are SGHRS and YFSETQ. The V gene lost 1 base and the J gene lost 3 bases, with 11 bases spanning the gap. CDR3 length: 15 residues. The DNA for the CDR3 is TGCGCCAGCAGCTTGTCTTTACAGGGCTACAATGAGCAGTTCTTC. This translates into CASSLSLQGYNEQFF.

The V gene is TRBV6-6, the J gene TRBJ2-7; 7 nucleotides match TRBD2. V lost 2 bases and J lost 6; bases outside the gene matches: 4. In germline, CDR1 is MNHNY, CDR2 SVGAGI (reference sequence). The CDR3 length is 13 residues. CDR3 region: CASSYVRGSEQYF. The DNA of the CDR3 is TGTGCCAGCAGTTACGTGCGGGGGTCCGAGCAGTACTTC.

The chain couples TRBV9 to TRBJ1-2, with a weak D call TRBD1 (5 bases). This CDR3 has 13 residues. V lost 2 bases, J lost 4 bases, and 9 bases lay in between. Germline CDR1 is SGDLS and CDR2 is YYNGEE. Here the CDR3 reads CASSVRGTYGYTF. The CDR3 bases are TGTGCCAGCAGCGTGAGGGGAACCTATGGCTACACCTTC.

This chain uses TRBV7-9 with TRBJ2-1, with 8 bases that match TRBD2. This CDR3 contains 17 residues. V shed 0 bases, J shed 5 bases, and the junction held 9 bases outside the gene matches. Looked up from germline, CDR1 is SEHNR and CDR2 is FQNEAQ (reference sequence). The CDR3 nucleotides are TGTGCCAGCAGCTTAGCCCTGGCGGGAGGTCGGGACAATGAGCAGTTCTTC. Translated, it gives CASSLALAGGRDNEQFF. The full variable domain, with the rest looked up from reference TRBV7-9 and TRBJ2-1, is DTGVSQNPRHKITKRGQNVTFRCDPISEHNRLYWYRQTLGQGPEFLTYFQNEAQLEKSRLLSDRFSAERPKGSFSTLEIQRTEQGDSAMYLCASSLALAGGRDNEQFFGPGTRLTVL.

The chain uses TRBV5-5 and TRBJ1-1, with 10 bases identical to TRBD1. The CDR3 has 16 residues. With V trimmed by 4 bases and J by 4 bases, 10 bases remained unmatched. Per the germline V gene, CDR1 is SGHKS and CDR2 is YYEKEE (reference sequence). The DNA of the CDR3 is TGTGCCAGCAGCAGAGGGACAGGGGCGGCCGGCACTGAAGCTTTCTTT. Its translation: CASSRGTGAAGTEAFF.